This T cell receptor beta chain is from a study of blood T cells in healthy people across ages. Broader study findings: TCR beta diversity, measured per million T cells, fell in a roughly linear way with age.

Combining a sample-barcoded 5' primer with a J-beta primer mix, a second PCR ran for roughly 7 to 12 cycles. TCRdb re-analysed the 5' RACE reads in MiXCR, keeping a single row per CDR3 protein. The sample holds about 580,000 distinct CDR3 sequences; more than 45% are singletons and the top ten take 20% to 25%. This clonotype has more than one count but fewer than ten. No antigen is known for it. This CDR3 is built from 15 residues. CDR1 and CDR2 (germline): SGHRS, YFSETQ. Trimming removed 0 bases from V and 0 bases from J, with 10 bases in between. The specimen sequenced was blood. The clonotype originates from an elderly man in good health. The rearrangement links TRBV5-1 to TRBJ2-7; D gene ambiguous. CDR3 sequence (DNA): TGCGCCAGCAGCTTGGTTGGTCACGGCTCCTACGAGCAGTACTTC. Its protein is CASSLVGHGSYEQYF.